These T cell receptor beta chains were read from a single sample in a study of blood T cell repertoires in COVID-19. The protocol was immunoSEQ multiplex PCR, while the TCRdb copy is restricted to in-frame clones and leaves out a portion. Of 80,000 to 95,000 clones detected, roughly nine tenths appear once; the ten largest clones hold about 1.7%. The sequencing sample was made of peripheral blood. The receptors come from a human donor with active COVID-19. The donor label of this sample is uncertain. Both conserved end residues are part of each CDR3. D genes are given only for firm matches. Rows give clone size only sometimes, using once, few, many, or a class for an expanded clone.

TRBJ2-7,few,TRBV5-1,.,TGCGCCAGCAGCTTGCAGGCAGGGGTTGGGTACGAGCAGTACTTC,CASSLQAGVGYEQYF
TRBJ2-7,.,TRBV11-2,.,TGTGCCAGCGGCGGGTTTGGTGAGCAGTACTTC,CASGGFGEQYF
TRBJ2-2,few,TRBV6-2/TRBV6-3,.,TGTGCCAGCAGTTTACCTGAGGCAGGGGTGGGGACCGGGGAGCTGTTTTTT,CASSLPEAGVGTGELFF
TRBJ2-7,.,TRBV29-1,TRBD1,TGCAGCGTTGCCAGGGGGACATCGAACTACGAGCAGTACTTC,CSVARGTSNYEQYF
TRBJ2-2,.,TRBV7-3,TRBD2,TGTGCCAGCAGCCTCGGGACTAGCGGGGGGCCCCAATCCGGGGAGCTGTTTTTT,CASSLGTSGGPQSGELFF
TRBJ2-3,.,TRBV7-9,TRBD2,TGTGCCAGCAGCTTAGCGGCGGGGGGGCGGACAGATACGCAGTATTTT,CASSLAAGGRTDTQYF
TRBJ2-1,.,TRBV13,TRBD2,TGTGCCAGCAGCTCTTCTAGCGGGGGGGTTCAGGAGCAGTTCTTC,CASSSSSGGVQEQFF
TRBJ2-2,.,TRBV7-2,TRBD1,TGTGCCAGTATTCAGGGGGACACCGGGGAGCTGTTTTTT,CASIQGDTGELFF
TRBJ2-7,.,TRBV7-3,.,TGTGCCAGCAAGGCGGGGGCCAATGCCTACGAGCAGTACTTC,CASKAGANAYEQYF
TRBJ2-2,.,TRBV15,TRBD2,TGTGCCACCAGCACGGGGACTAGCGGCTACACCGGGGAGCTGTTTTTT,CATSTGTSGYTGELFF
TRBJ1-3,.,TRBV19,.,TGTGCCAGTAGTATTGACAGCTCTGGAAACACCATATATTTT,CASSIDSSGNTIYF
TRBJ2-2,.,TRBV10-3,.,TGTGCCATCAGCTCCGAGGGGGACACCGGGGAGCTGTTTTTT,CAISSEGDTGELFF
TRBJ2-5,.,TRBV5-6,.,TGTGCCAGCAGCTTAGGAGCGCGGGAGACCCAGTACTTC,CASSLGARETQYF
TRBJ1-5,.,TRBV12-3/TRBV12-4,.,TGTGCCAGCAGTTTATACCCGGGTCAGCCCCAGCATTTT,CASSLYPGQPQHF
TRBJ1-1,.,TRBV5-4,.,TGTGCCAGCAGCCGGAGACAGGTCAGAGGGGACACTGAAGCTTTCTTT,CASSRRQVRGDTEAFF
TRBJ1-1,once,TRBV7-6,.,TGTGCCAGCAGCTTATTCAGGGGAACTGAAGCTTTCTTT,CASSLFRGTEAFF
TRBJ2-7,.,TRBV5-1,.,TGCGCCAGCAGCCCGGAGGGCGGGGCCAGCTCCTACGAGCAGTACTTC,CASSPEGGASSYEQYF
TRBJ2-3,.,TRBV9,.,TGTGCCAGCAGCGTACTCGGCACAGATACGCAGTATTTT,CASSVLGTDTQYF
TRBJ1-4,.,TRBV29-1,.,TGCAGCGTTGATGGGGGCCCCTTTAATGAAAAACTGTTTTTT,CSVDGGPFNEKLFF
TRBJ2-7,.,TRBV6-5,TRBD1,TGTGCCAGCAGCAGACAGGGCGAGCAGTACTTC,CASSRQGEQYF
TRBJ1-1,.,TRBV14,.,TGTGCCAGCAGCCAAGACCCAGGCCGTATCGCTGAAGCTTTCTTT,CASSQDPGRIAEAFF
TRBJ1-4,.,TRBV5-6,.,TGTGCCAGCAGCCCCCGGGGGGGGGCTAATGAAAAACTGTTTTTT,CASSPRGGANEKLFF
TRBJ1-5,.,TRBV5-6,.,TGTGCCAGCAGCTTTCAACAGGGAATCGGCAATCAGCCCCAGCATTTT,CASSFQQGIGNQPQHF
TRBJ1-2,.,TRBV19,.,TGTGCCAGTAGTATAGACAGGGGCGCAGTGTATGGCTACACCTTC,CASSIDRGAVYGYTF
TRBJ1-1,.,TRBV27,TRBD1,TGTGCCAGCAGTACCTTGAAGACAGGGGATGAAGCTTTCTTT,CASSTLKTGDEAFF
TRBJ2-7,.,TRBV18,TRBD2,TGTGCCAGCTCACCCATCGCGGGAGCCGGGGGATCCTACGAGCAGTACTTC,CASSPIAGAGGSYEQYF
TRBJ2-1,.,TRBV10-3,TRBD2,TGTGCCATCAGCTTAAGATCAGCGGGGGCCAAATACAATGAGCAGTTCTTC,CAISLRSAGAKYNEQFF
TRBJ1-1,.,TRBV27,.,TGTGCCAGCAGACCCCACCTGGGATTGGGGGAGGCTGACACTGAAGCTTTCTTT,CASRPHLGLGEADTEAFF
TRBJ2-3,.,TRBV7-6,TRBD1,TGTGCCAGCAGTCGACAGGGACAGGGGACAGATACGCAGTATTTT,CASSRQGQGTDTQYF
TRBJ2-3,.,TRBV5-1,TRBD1,TGCGCCAGCAGCGTGGACAGGGCAGGAGATACGCAGTATTTT,CASSVDRAGDTQYF
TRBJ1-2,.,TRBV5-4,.,TGTGCCAGCAGCTTGGTTGGGCCACGCGGCTACACCTTC,CASSLVGPRGYTF
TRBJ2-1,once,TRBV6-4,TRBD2,TGTGCCAGCAGTCCATTAGCGGGGGGCCGCTATGAGCAGTTCTTC,CASSPLAGGRYEQFF
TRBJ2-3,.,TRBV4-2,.,TGTGCCAGCAGCCAAGACTTAGAGCCAGATACGCAGTATTTT,CASSQDLEPDTQYF
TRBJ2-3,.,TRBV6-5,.,TGTGCCAGCAGTTACCATAGGGGCTCTAGCACAGATACGCAGTATTTT,CASSYHRGSSTDTQYF
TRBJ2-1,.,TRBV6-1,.,TGTGCCAGCAGTGAAGCCCCTCCAGGGGTGAAAGGCAATGAGCAGTTCTTC,CASSEAPPGVKGNEQFF
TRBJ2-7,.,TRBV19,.,TGTGCCAGTAACACAGGTTCCTCCTACGAGCAGTACTTC,CASNTGSSYEQYF
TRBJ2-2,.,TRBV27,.,TGTGCCAGCAGTTTCCCGGAGGAACCCGGGGAGCTGTTTTTT,CASSFPEEPGELFF
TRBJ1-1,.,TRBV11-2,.,TGTGCCAGCAGCACCCAGACAGGTTACCTTGAAGCTTTCTTT,CASSTQTGYLEAFF
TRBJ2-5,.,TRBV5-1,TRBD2,TGCGCCAGCAGCTTGGCCACGCGGGGGGGCTTAAGAGAGACCCAGTACTTC,CASSLATRGGLRETQYF
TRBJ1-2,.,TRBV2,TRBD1,TGTGCCAGCAGTGAAGGGACAGGCAACTATGGCTACACCTTC,CASSEGTGNYGYTF
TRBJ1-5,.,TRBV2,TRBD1,TGTGCCAGCAGGCAGGGGGACAATCAGCCCCAGCATTTT,CASRQGDNQPQHF
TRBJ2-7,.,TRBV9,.,TGTGCCAGCAGCGGCGGACAGACCTACGAGCAGTACTTC,CASSGGQTYEQYF
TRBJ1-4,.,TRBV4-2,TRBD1,TGTGCCAGCAGCCAAGAGGGGACAGGAGCTGAAAAACTGTTTTTT,CASSQEGTGAEKLFF
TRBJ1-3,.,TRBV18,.,TGTGCCAGCTCACCGGAGGGCTCTGGAAACACCATATATTTT,CASSPEGSGNTIYF
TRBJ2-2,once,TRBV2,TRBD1,TGTGCCAGCAGATCCGACAGGGGGCCGACCGGGGAGCTGTTTTTT,CASRSDRGPTGELFF